Below, 27 T cell receptor beta chains from the same sample are listed, as sequenced in a study of T cells after yellow fever vaccination (dated by TCRdb to the late 2010s). Receptor libraries were prepared by 5' RACE. The instrument was an Illumina NovaSeq 6000. Using fastp at Q25 and MiXCR, TCRdb reprocessed the public reads and kept productive beta chains. Each CDR3 protein gets just one entry, which takes the most common genes and DNA from the rows behind it. The sample table records about 200,000 distinct CDR3 sequences; roughly 3.3% of these occur just once. The leading ten clones occupy about 3% of the sample. The sample's treatment or condition label is to be understood as: live attenuated yellow fever vaccine strain. The sequencing used CD4+ T cells sorted from PBMCs, collected 10 days after the yellow fever booster vaccination. The receptors were sampled from a man between 18 and 29 years old who received the YFV17D yellow fever vaccine.

This clonotype was detected many times. J is TRBJ2-2 and V is TRBV23-1; TRBD2 agrees at 7 bases. TRBV23-1 is an ORF, and what it does is uncertain. The CDR3 length is 18 residues. V was clipped by 4 bases and J by 1 base; unmatched bases: 12. This CDR3 is CASSRSPWTSENTGELFF. The CDR3 DNA is TGCGCCAGCAGTCGCAGTCCCTGGACTAGTGAGAACACCGGGGAGCTGTTTTTT.

This clonotype was observed at least ten times. This chain uses TRBV18 with TRBJ2-7; the match to TRBD1 covers 7 bases. CDR3 length: 13 amino acids. The V gene's germline CDR1 is KGHSH and CDR2 LQKENI. The V and J ends lost 4 bases and 5 bases, in that order; junction bases with no gene match: 5. The CDR3 loop reads CASSQGASNEQYV. Here the CDR3 DNA reads TGTGCCAGCTCACAGGGGGCATCCAACGAGCAGTACGTC.

This clonotype was seen repeatedly, ten times or more. CDR3 residues: CASSFYRGRTQNTEAFF. The CDR3 region has the DNA TGCGCCAGCAGCTTCTACAGGGGGCGTACCCAGAACACTGAAGCTTTCTTT. The rearrangement joins TRBV5-1 to TRBJ1-1; TRBD1 matches at 9 bases. The CDR3 sequence is 17 residues long. CDR1 and CDR2 (germline): SGHRS, YFSETQ. The junction had 9 bases not matched to a gene; V was cut back by 2 bases and J by 1 base. The variable domain in full, with the rest retrieved from reference TRBV5-1 and TRBJ1-1, is KAGVTQTPRYLIKTRGQQVTLSCSPISGHRSVSWYQQTPGQGLQFLFEYFSETQRNKGNFPGRFSGRQFSNSRSEMNVSTLELGDSALYLCASSFYRGRTQNTEAFFGQGTRLTVV.

The chain links TRBV4-3 to TRBJ1-2; D is unclear. Germline V gene sequence: CDR1 LGHNA, CDR2 YSLEER. This CDR3 has 12 amino acids. The V and J ends lost 0 bases and 4 bases respectively, with 3 bases between them. Written as DNA, the CDR3 is TGCGCCAGCAGCCAAGAAGGCTATGGCTACACCTTC. Residues: CASSQEGYGYTF.

This clonotype was detected ten times or more. The chain recombines TRBV18 with TRBJ2-5; D perhaps matches TRBD2 (6 bases). Trimming removed 3 bases from V and 2 bases from J, with 7 bases in between. This CDR3 region has 13 residues. Germline CDR1 reads KGHSH; CDR2 reads LQKENI. CDR3 sequence: CASSPSGQETQYF. The CDR3 nucleotides read TGTGCCAGCTCACCTAGCGGACAAGAGACCCAGTACTTC. The full variable domain, in which reference TRBV18 and TRBJ2-5 provide the parts outside the CDR3, is NAGVMQNPRHLVRRRGQEARLRCSPMKGHSHVYWYRQLPEEGLKFMVYLQKENIIDESGMPKERFSAEFPKEGPSILRIQQVVRGDSAAYFCASSPSGQETQYFGPGTRLLVL.

This chain connects TRBV9 to TRBJ2-2; D uncertain. The CDR3 covers 13 residues. The V end was cut by 3 bases, the J end by 7 bases, with 10 bases between. Germline-derived CDR1 and CDR2 are SGDLS and YYNGEE. Written as DNA, the CDR3 is TGTGCCAGCAGCGCTACCCTTCACGGGGAGCTGTTTTTT. Residues: CASSATLHGELFF.

This clonotype was observed many times. The rearrangement joins TRBV7-2 to TRBJ1-2; 8 bases align to TRBD1. The germline V gene encodes CDR1 SGHTA and CDR2 FQGNSA. This CDR3 has 12 amino acids. V lost 8 bases to trimming and J lost 4 bases; unmatched junction nucleotides: 3. Here the CDR3 reads CASGGQGYGYTF. CDR3 nucleotides: TGTGCCAGCGGAGGACAGGGCTATGGCTACACCTTC.

There are many counts of this clonotype. The chain joins TRBV20-1 to TRBJ2-7; 9 bases map to TRBD2. Trimming cost V 6 bases and J 2 bases; bases outside gene matches: 5. Germline V gives CDR1 DFQATT, CDR2 SNEGSKA (reference sequence). This CDR3 contains 13 residues. The CDR3 region is CSAGGTSPYEQYF. CDR3 DNA: TGCAGTGCCGGTGGGACTAGCCCCTACGAGCAGTACTTC.

This clonotype has a count of ten or more. This rearrangement joins TRBV12-3 or TRBV12-4 to TRBJ2-2, with TRBD2 matching over 8 bases. Losses at the gene ends were 7 bases for V and 7 bases for J; bases not matched to a gene: 5. The CDR3 contains 13 residues. CDR3 bases: TGTGCCAGCACAACTAGCGGTGGCGGGGAGCTGTTTTTT. Protein: CASTTSGGGELFF.

The J gene is TRBJ1-2, the V gene TRBV20-1; D gene ambiguous. CDR1 is DFQATT and CDR2 is SNEGSKA in the germline V gene (reference sequence). Trimming took 6 bases from V and 3 from J, leaving 17 bases between them. CDR3 length: 14 amino acids. CDR3: CSASRAGIDYGYTF. CDR3 bases: TGCAGTGCAAGCCGGGCGGGGATCGACTATGGCTACACCTTC.

This clonotype appeared a few times. This chain links TRBV12-3 or TRBV12-4 with TRBJ1-2; D gene ambiguous. The CDR3 consists of 14 residues. V lost 7 bases, J lost 4 bases, and 16 bases lay in between. The CDR3 sequence is CASNTYRESYGYTF. The CDR3 DNA reads as TGTGCCAGCAATACTTACCGGGAGTCCTATGGCTACACCTTC.

This clonotype was picked up a small number of times. J is TRBJ2-1 and V is TRBV28; D gene ambiguous. The CDR3 is made up of 14 amino acids. V gave up 6 bases and J gave up 0 bases, with 9 bases separating them. Germline V CDR1 and CDR2: MDHEN, SYDVKM. CDR3 sequence: CASSSSGSYNEQFF. The CDR3 DNA sequence: TGTGCCAGCAGCTCCTCCGGCTCCTACAATGAGCAGTTCTTC. The variable domain in full, completed from reference TRBV28 and TRBJ2-1, reads DVKVTQSSRYLVKRTGEKVFLECVQDMDHENMFWYRQDPGLGLRLIYFSYDVKMKEKGDIPEGYSVSREKKERFSLILESASTNQTSMYLCASSSSGSYNEQFFGPGTRLTVL.

The chain uses TRBV6-1 and TRBJ2-3; the match to TRBD2 covers 10 bases. From germline, CDR1 is MNHNS and CDR2 SASEGT. This CDR3 is 15 amino acids long. Trimming removed 2 bases from V and 4 bases from J; junction bases left unmatched: 3. The CDR3 region is CASSEIAGGSDTQYF. The CDR3 region has the DNA TGTGCCAGCAGTGAAATAGCGGGGGGCTCAGATACGCAGTATTTT.

In its sample, this clonotype was seen a few times. The CDR3 DNA reads as TGTGCCAGCAGCCCCGGCCAGGGGTCCGACTATGGCTACACCTTC. Translating it yields CASSPGQGSDYGYTF. The chain joins TRBV4-2 to TRBJ1-2; maybe TRBD1 (6 bases). Trimming took off 4 bases at V and 3 bases at J, with 15 bases between the two ends. The CDR3 is made up of 15 amino acids. CDR1 is LGHNA and CDR2 is YNFKEQ in the germline V gene.

The sample holds a few counts of this clonotype. The chain joins TRBV6-2 or TRBV6-3 to TRBJ2-1; 8 bases map to TRBD2. Germline lookup yields CDR1 MNHEY and CDR2 SVGEGT. V lost 0 bases and J lost 14; bases outside the gene matches: 12. The CDR3 has 15 amino acids. In DNA, the CDR3 is TGTGCCAGCAGTTACTCGAGGGGACTAGGGAGCCAGAAGTTCTTC. It specifies CASSYSRGLGSQKFF.

This clonotype was detected a few times. The J gene is TRBJ2-3, the V gene TRBV7-3; 12 bases map to TRBD1. The CDR3 has 14 amino acids. The J segment lost 8 bases and the V segment lost 5 bases, leaving 5 bases of the junction unmatched. Germline V gene data show CDR1 as SGHTA and CDR2 as FQGTGA. The CDR3 bases are TGTGCCAGCAGCGGGACAGGGGGCGCCCCTACGCAGTATTTT. Its translation is CASSGTGGAPTQYF.

This clonotype was detected only a few times. This chain joins TRBV19 and TRBJ1-5, with 8 positions matching TRBD1. Germline trimming cut 6 bases from V and 4 bases from J; bases unmatched to any gene: 2. The CDR3 covers 13 residues. CDR1 and CDR2 from the germline V gene are LNHDA and SQIVND (reference sequence). The CDR3 sequence: CASRQGGNQPQHF. The CDR3 DNA sequence: TGTGCCAGTAGACAGGGGGGTAATCAGCCCCAGCATTTT.

This chain joins TRBV4-3 and TRBJ2-3, with 8 bases matching TRBD1. V gave up 1 base and J gave up 4 bases; unmatched junction bases: 4. The CDR3 loop spans 15 amino acids. The germline gives CDR1 LGHNA, CDR2 YSLEER. CDR3 sequence: CASSQGGQGSDTQYF. The DNA of the CDR3 is TGCGCCAGCAGCCAAGGTGGACAGGGATCAGATACGCAGTATTTT.

In its sample, this clonotype was seen many times. CDR3 loop: CASSQDPEFPETQYF. CDR3 bases: TGTGCCAGCAGCCAAGATCCGGAATTCCCCGAGACCCAGTACTTC. The chain carries TRBV4-2 and TRBJ2-5; D is ambiguous. Germline V gene lookup returns CDR1 LGHNA and CDR2 YNFKEQ. Trimming cost V 0 bases and J 5 bases, with 13 bases left between them. The CDR3 is made up of 15 amino acids.

The chain is built from TRBV4-2 and TRBJ2-3; a possible D gene is TRBD2 (6 bases). Trimming removed 4 bases at V and 1 base at J, with 18 bases between. Per the germline V gene, CDR1 is LGHNA and CDR2 is YNFKEQ. The CDR3 contains 17 residues. This chain's CDR3 is CASSLGRGGARTDTQYF. CDR3 in DNA: TGTGCCAGCAGCCTGGGGCGGGGCGGCGCCCGCACAGATACGCAGTATTTT.

This clonotype was counted many times. V gene TRBV11-2 combines with J gene TRBJ1-6, with D possibly being TRBD1 (6 bases). Trimming left V 4 bases short and J 8 bases short, with 9 bases between. CDR3 length equals 13 residues. Per germline, CDR1 SGHAT and CDR2 FQNNGV. CDR3 amino acids: CASSWTVYSPLHF. The CDR3 coding sequence is TGTGCCAGCAGCTGGACAGTTTATTCACCCCTCCACTTT.

This clonotype was detected only a few times. V usage is TRBV20-1 and J usage is TRBJ2-7; D tentatively reads TRBD1 or TRBD2 (5 bases each). The CDR3 has 11 amino acids. Germline lookup yields CDR1 DFQATT and CDR2 SNEGSKA (reference sequence). The V and J ends lost 5 bases and 4 bases respectively, with 9 bases between them. CDR3 coding DNA: TGCAGTGCTCTGGGGGAGTACGAGCAGTACGTC. Its translation: CSALGEYEQYV.

The chain uses TRBV5-1 and TRBJ1-6; D gene ambiguous. The V gene's germline CDR1 is SGHRS and CDR2 YFSETQ. The germline V and J ends were trimmed by 0 bases and 5 bases, with 9 bases remaining between them. This CDR3 is built from 15 residues. The CDR3 spells CASSLGAVHNSPLHF. As DNA, the CDR3 is TGCGCCAGCAGCTTGGGGGCAGTCCATAATTCACCCCTCCACTTT.

This clonotype was found a few times. The chain is built from TRBV19 and TRBJ1-1; 7 bases line up with TRBD1. Germline V gives CDR1 LNHDA, CDR2 SQIVND (reference sequence). V dropped 3 bases and J dropped 4; count of bases not matched to a gene: 14. The CDR3 totals 17 residues. The CDR3 is CASSITPTGSMSTEAFF. In DNA form, the CDR3 reads TGTGCCAGTAGTATCACCCCGACAGGGAGTATGAGCACTGAAGCTTTCTTT.

This clonotype was seen ten or more times. The CDR3 loop is CASSAFLSSYNSPLHF. The CDR3 region has the DNA TGTGCCAGCAGCGCGTTCTTAAGCTCCTATAATTCACCCCTCCACTTT. This chain joins TRBV9 and TRBJ1-6, with D unclear. The CDR3 covers 16 residues. The V end lost 3 bases, the J end lost 0 bases, and 10 bases lay between the germline ends. Germline V gives CDR1 SGDLS, CDR2 YYNGEE. The full variable domain, completed using reference TRBV9 and TRBJ1-6, is DSGVTQTPKHLITATGQRVTLRCSPRSGDLSVYWYQQSLDQGLQFLIQYYNGEERAKGNILERFSAQQFPDLHSELNLSSLELGDSALYFCASSAFLSSYNSPLHFGNGTRLTVT.

This clonotype was found many times. The chain couples TRBV27 to TRBJ2-7, with D possibly TRBD1 on 5 matching bases. V dropped 3 bases and J dropped 5 bases, with 11 bases sitting between them. Per germline, CDR1 MNHEY and CDR2 SMNVEV (reference sequence). This CDR3 region has 13 residues. CDR3 sequence (DNA): TGTGCCAGCAGTTTCGCAGGGTTCGACGAGCAGTACTTC. It specifies CASSFAGFDEQYF.

This clonotype was picked up many times. This chain connects TRBV6-2 or TRBV6-3 to TRBJ1-5; D might be TRBD1 (5 bases). The ends were cut back, 6 bases at V and 6 bases at J, with 15 bases in the middle. CDR3 length: 14 amino acids. CDR1 and CDR2 (germline): MNHEY, SVGEGT. The chain's CDR3 is CASRKGQRGQPQHF. The CDR3 DNA reads TGTGCCAGCAGAAAGGGGCAGAGGGGTCAGCCCCAGCATTTT.